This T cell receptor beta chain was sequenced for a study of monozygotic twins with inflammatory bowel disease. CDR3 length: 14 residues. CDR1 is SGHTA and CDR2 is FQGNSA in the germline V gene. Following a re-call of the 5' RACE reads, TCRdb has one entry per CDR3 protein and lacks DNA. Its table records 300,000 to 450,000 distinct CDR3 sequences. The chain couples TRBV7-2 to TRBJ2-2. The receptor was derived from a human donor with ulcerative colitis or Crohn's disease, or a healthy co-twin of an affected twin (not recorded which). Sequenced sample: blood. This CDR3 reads CASSLHKHTAELFF.